The 26 T cell receptor beta chains given below trace back to one sample, sequenced in a study of T cell clonality in common variable immunodeficiency. Here immunoSEQ multiplex PCR was the method, and the copy in TCRdb shows in-frame clones only, minus some. This sample has roughly 60,000 clones, each found more than once. The specimen sequenced was peripheral blood mononuclear cells. All receptors derive from a person aged 18-70 years in good health.

This clone came up many times. The read is 3 residues too short to cover the CDR3 end, so that end is filled in from the germline J gene. The chain is built from TRBV20-1 and TRBJ2-3; D perhaps matches TRBD2 (5 bases). V was shortened by 3 bases and J by 8 bases, with 9 bases between the two germline ends. The length of the CDR3 is 11 residues. Germline V gene sequence: CDR1 DFQATT, CDR2 SNEGSKA (reference sequence). The sequenced CDR3 bases are TGCAGTGCTAGTTCCAGCGGTACG. Its protein is CSASSSGT. The full CDR3 reads CSASSSGTQYF.

This clone was found many times. The read terminates 3 residues before the CDR3 end, so the remaining end is supplied by the germline J gene. The chain employs TRBV10-3 and TRBJ2-7; weak D call: TRBD1 (5 bases). CDR3 length equals 11 residues. Per the germline V gene, CDR1 is ENHRY and CDR2 is SYGVKD. With 11 bases removed from V and 2 bases from J, the gap between germline ends came to 10 bases. This CDR3 is CAVQGTYEQYF. The sequenced CDR3 bases are TGTGCCGTTCAGGGTACCTACGAG.

The table lists this clone with many counts. The DNA ends 3 residues before the CDR3 does, and the rest of the CDR3 is filled in from the germline J gene. This chain joins TRBV10-1 and TRBJ1-1, with 10 bases matching TRBD1. The junction had 5 bases not matched to a gene; V was cut back by 6 bases and J by 1 base. Germline CDR1 is WNHNN and CDR2 is SYGVQD (reference sequence). The CDR3 is 15 residues long. CDR3 DNA, as far as it was read: TGCGCCAGCAGGGGGGACAGGGGCGGGAACACTGAA. Amino acids: CASRGDRGGNTE. The whole CDR3 is CASRGDRGGNTEAFF.

This clone was seen at least ten times. The CDR3 extends 3 residues past the end of the read, so its final part is completed from the germline J gene. The chain couples TRBV18 to TRBJ1-3; D gene ambiguous. V lost 3 bases and J 3 bases, leaving 15 bases between the germline ends. Germline V CDR1 and CDR2: KGHSH, LQKENI. The CDR3 consists of 16 residues. Incomplete CDR3 DNA: TGTGCCAGCTCACCGAACTGGTCGGGGAGTGGAAACACC. Translation: CASSPNWSGSGNT. The whole CDR3 reads CASSPNWSGSGNTIYF.

The table lists this clone with many counts. The read gets to within 3 residues of the CDR3 end, and the germline J gene fills in the rest. This chain connects TRBV5-1 to TRBJ2-3, with 7 bases fitting TRBD2. Germline values: CDR1 SGHRS, CDR2 YFSETQ. Losses at the gene ends were 5 bases for V and 0 bases for J; bases not matched to a gene: 9. The CDR3 sequence is 16 residues long. CDR3: CASRNGDYTSTDTQYF. The CDR3 bases that were read are TGCGCCAGCAGAAATGGGGACTATACCAGCACAGATACG.

This clone was seen repeatedly, ten times or more. The DNA ends 3 residues before the CDR3 does, and the rest of the CDR3 is filled in from the germline J gene. The rearrangement links TRBV5-5 to TRBJ2-7, with 13 bases that match TRBD2. Germline V gene sequence: CDR1 SGHKS, CDR2 YYEKEE (reference sequence). Trimming at V came to 4 bases and at J to 5 bases, leaving 3 bases not matched to a gene. The CDR3 length is 14 residues. The CDR3: CASSTGLAGDEQYF. The sequenced CDR3 bases are TGTGCCAGCAGCACCGGACTAGCGGGAGACGAG.

With regard to this clone: The read is 3 residues too short to cover the CDR3 end, so that end is filled in from the germline J gene. J is TRBJ2-7 and V is TRBV7-9, with D possibly TRBD1 on 6 matching bases. The CDR3 has 14 amino acids. Germline V lookup: CDR1 SEHNR, CDR2 FQNEAQ (reference sequence). V was pared by 5 bases and J by 2 bases, with 13 bases between. This CDR3 reads CASSVRDKTYEQYF. CDR3 bases read: TGTGCCAGCAGCGTCCGGGACAAGACCTACGAG.

This clone was counted ten times or more. The read gets to within 3 residues of the CDR3 end, and the germline J gene fills in the rest. The J gene is TRBJ1-4, the V gene TRBV2; maybe TRBD1 (6 bases). CDR1 is SNHLY and CDR2 is FYNNEI in the germline V gene. This CDR3 is 15 amino acids long. Trimming stripped 5 bases from V and 6 bases from J, with 16 bases between. CDR3 DNA (partial): TGTGCCAGCAGTACATTAGGGGGAAGCTATGAAAAA. Its translation: CASSTLGGSYEK. The CDR3 as a whole reads CASSTLGGSYEKLFF.

This clone was recorded at least ten times. The read terminates 3 residues ahead of where the CDR3 ends, so the germline J gene completes it. V is TRBV20-1 and J is TRBJ1-2; TRBD1 is a possible D gene (5 bases). V lost 1 base, J lost 6 bases, and 18 bases lay in between. This CDR3 has 15 residues. Germline V gives CDR1 DFQATT, CDR2 SNEGSKA (reference sequence). The covered CDR3 bases are TGCAGTGCTAGAGCGGGCCCAGGGCTGGGAGATGGC. It encodes CSARAGPGLGDG. The full CDR3 reads CSARAGPGLGDGYTF.

This clone came up many times. With the read ending 3 residues before the CDR3 end, the germline J gene is used to fill in that end. The chain uses TRBV29-1 and TRBJ1-1, with a weak D call TRBD1 (5 bases). CDR3 size: 15 residues. CDR1 and CDR2 from the germline V gene are SQVTM and ANQGSEA. V gave up 2 bases and J gave up 5 bases, with 18 bases separating them. The sequenced part of the CDR3 DNA is TGCAGCGTTGAAATTAGTTCCCCAGGGCATACTGAA. Translated, it gives CSVEISSPGHTE. The whole CDR3 protein is CSVEISSPGHTEAFF.

This clone was seen at least ten times. The read terminates 3 residues ahead of where the CDR3 ends, so the germline J gene completes it. V usage is TRBV20-1 and J usage is TRBJ1-6, with a tentative D call TRBD1 (5 bases). CDR1 and CDR2 from the germline V gene are DFQATT and SNEGSKA (reference sequence). This CDR3 has 12 amino acids. V was cut by 6 bases and J by 10 bases, with 13 bases left in between. The CDR3: CSAETRGSPLHF. The sequenced part of the CDR3 DNA is TGCAGTGCCGAGACAAGGGGCTCACCC.

This clone appeared many times. The read ends 3 residues before the CDR3 terminus; that terminus is restored from the germline J gene. This chain links TRBV19 with TRBJ1-2; 7 bases are a match to TRBD1. Germline trimming cut 6 bases from V and 4 bases from J; bases unmatched to any gene: 8. Germline loops: CDR1 LNHDA, CDR2 SQIVND (reference sequence). The CDR3 runs to 14 residues. CDR3 amino acids: CASSPRTGTYGYTF. CDR3 DNA, as far as it was read: TGTGCCAGTAGCCCACGGACAGGAACCTATGGC.

Many counts were recorded for this clone. Read sequence stops 3 residues before the CDR3 end, and the germline J gene provides the missing end. The chain combines TRBV29-1 with TRBJ1-4; tentatively, D is TRBD1 (6 bases). The CDR3 runs 13 residues. The germline V gene encodes CDR1 SQVTM and CDR2 ANQGSEA. V lost 7 bases and J 8 bases, leaving 17 bases between the germline ends. CDR3 DNA, as far as it was read: TGCAGCGCGAGGGCAGGGGCGGGAGAAAAA. The encoded protein is CSARAGAGEK. The entire CDR3 protein reads CSARAGAGEKLFF.

There are many counts of this clone. The missing CDR3 end, 3 residues past where the read stops, is filled in from the germline J gene. The chain has TRBV7-6 and TRBJ2-2; possibly TRBD2 for D (5 bases). This CDR3 spans 15 amino acids. The germline gives CDR1 SGHVS, CDR2 FNYEAQ. V lost 4 bases, J lost 0 bases, and 9 bases lay in between. The CDR3 DNA, read in part, is TGTGCCAGCAGCTCCAAACTAGCGAACACCGGGGAG. It translates to CASSSKLANTGE. The whole CDR3 sequence is CASSSKLANTGELFF.

This clone was found many times. Read sequence stops 3 residues before the CDR3 end, and the germline J gene provides the missing end. This rearrangement joins TRBV20-1 to TRBJ2-7, with TRBD1 identical over 8 bases. J lost 0 bases, V lost 6 bases, and 7 bases had no gene match. From germline, CDR1 is DFQATT and CDR2 SNEGSKA (reference sequence). The CDR3 extends over 14 amino acids. CDR3: CSALTGDSSYEQYF. The DNA read from the CDR3 is TGCAGTGCCCTGACAGGGGACTCCTCCTACGAG.

CDR3 amino acids: CASSGGGGGTYEQYF. The covered CDR3 bases are TGTGCCAGCAGTGGCGGCGGGGGAGGAACCTACGAG. The chain couples TRBV27 to TRBJ2-7; 7 bases are shared with TRBD2. The read ends 3 residues shy of where the CDR3 ends; the end is completed using the germline J gene. Germline V lookup: CDR1 MNHEY, CDR2 SMNVEV (reference sequence). This CDR3 spans 15 amino acids. The junction had 9 bases not matched to a gene; V was cut back by 5 bases and J by 2 bases.

This clone was counted ten times or more. Sequencing ends 3 residues short of the CDR3 end; the germline J gene provides the rest. The chain joins TRBV5-4 to TRBJ1-5; a possible D gene is TRBD1 (6 bases). V lost 2 bases and J 9 bases, leaving 18 bases between the germline ends. This CDR3 contains 15 residues. CDR1 is SGHNT, CDR2 YYREEE, per germline (reference sequence). The DNA read from the CDR3 is TGTGCCAGCAGCTTAGGGGGGGTGACAGGTGGGCCC. Residues: CASSLGGVTGGP. The whole CDR3 region reads CASSLGGVTGGPQHF.

This clone was picked up many times. The CDR3 extends 3 residues past the end of the read, so its final part is completed from the germline J gene. The chain carries TRBV4-1 and TRBJ2-7; D gene unclear. Germline V gene lookup returns CDR1 MGHRA and CDR2 YSYEKL. V was clipped by 0 bases and J by 0 bases, with 12 bases between them. This CDR3 has 16 residues. CDR3 loop: CASSQDPGLSSYEQYF. The sequenced CDR3 bases are TGCGCCAGCAGCCAAGATCCAGGTTTAAGCTCCTACGAG.

This clone came up many times. The read ends 3 residues shy of where the CDR3 ends; the end is completed using the germline J gene. This sequence joins TRBV6-1 and TRBJ2-3, with 7 bases that match TRBD1. CDR1 is MNHNS and CDR2 is SASEGT in the germline V gene. CDR3 length equals 17 residues. The ends lost 2 bases at V and 4 bases at J; junction bases unmatched: 12. CDR3 DNA, as far as it was read: TGTGCCAGCAGTGAATACGGGGCGAGACAGGGAGCAGATACG. Its protein product is CASSEYGARQGADT. From start to end, the CDR3 is CASSEYGARQGADTQYF.

Sample share makes this clone medium-sized. Coverage ceases 3 residues before the CDR3 finishes, and the germline J gene fills in the end. This chain uses TRBV19 with TRBJ1-3; possibly TRBD1 for D (5 bases). V was shortened by 7 bases and J by 1 base, with 11 bases between the two germline ends. This CDR3 has 14 residues. Germline CDR1 LNHDA, CDR2 SQIVND (reference sequence). The CDR3 bases that were read are TGTGCCAGTACACAGGCTCGTTCTGGAAACACC. Encoded protein: CASTQARSGNT. The complete CDR3 protein is CASTQARSGNTIYF.

This clone has more than one count but fewer than ten. The sequenced fragment ends 3 residues before the CDR3 boundary, so the rest is inferred from the germline J gene. The V call is TRBV7-8, the J call TRBJ2-1, with TRBD1 matching 10 bases. From germline, CDR1 is SGHVS and CDR2 FQNEAQ. The CDR3 runs 15 residues. V lost 1 base to trimming and J lost 7 bases; unmatched junction nucleotides: 4. The DNA read from the CDR3 is TGTGCCAGCAGCTTAGGACAGGGGGCGTGGAATGAG. This gives the protein CASSLGQGAWNE. The full CDR3 sequence reads CASSLGQGAWNEQFF.

There are many counts of this clone. Coverage ceases 3 residues before the CDR3 finishes, and the germline J gene fills in the end. This chain links TRBV19 with TRBJ2-5; TRBD1 might be the D (5 bases). V was shortened by 8 bases and J by 4 bases, with 11 bases between the two germline ends. CDR1 LNHDA and CDR2 SQIVND come from the germline V gene (reference sequence). There are 12 residues in the CDR3. CDR3 amino acids: CASGAWGETQYF. The CDR3 bases that were read are TGTGCCAGTGGGGCGTGGGGAGAGACC.

The table lists this clone with many counts. Sequencing ends 3 residues short of the CDR3 end; the germline J gene provides the rest. The gene calls are TRBV18 and TRBJ1-4; D may be TRBD1 (5 bases). Germline loops: CDR1 KGHSH, CDR2 LQKENI. The germline V and J ends were trimmed by 3 bases and 3 bases, with 17 bases remaining between them. CDR3 length: 17 residues. The CDR3 is CASSPSGPGGPNEKLFF. The CDR3 DNA, read in part, is TGTGCCAGCTCACCTTCAGGGCCGGGAGGCCCTAATGAAAAA.

This clone was seen repeatedly, ten times or more. Compared with germline, one end of the junction differs, possibly owing to a read error. The CDR3 end is not reached by the read, which stops 3 residues before it; the germline J gene fills it in. This rearrangement joins TRBV4-2 to TRBJ1-2; D is perhaps TRBD1 (6 bases). The CDR3 has 15 amino acids. Germline CDR1 is LGHNA and CDR2 is YNFKEQ. The covered CDR3 bases are TGCGCCAGCAGCCAAGAGTTTCGGTCAGGGGAGGGC. Amino acid sequence: CASSQEFRSGEG. The whole CDR3 is CASSQEFRSGEGYTF.

This clone was seen many times. The read terminates 3 residues before the CDR3 end, so the remaining end is supplied by the germline J gene. The V call is TRBV5-1, the J call TRBJ2-1, with 11 bases aligning to TRBD2. CDR3 length: 15 amino acids. Germline V gene lookup returns CDR1 SGHRS and CDR2 YFSETQ. Trimming at V came to 6 bases and at J to 4 bases, leaving 6 bases not matched to a gene. The DNA read from the CDR3 is TGCGCCAGCACCGCCGGGACTAGCGGATACAATGAG. Protein product: CASTAGTSGYNE. The CDR3 reads in full as CASTAGTSGYNEQFF.

This clone was picked up many times. The read finishes 3 residues shy of the CDR3 end, and the germline J gene is used to complete it. This sequence joins TRBV19 and TRBJ2-7, with unresolved D. The V and J ends lost 2 bases and 4 bases respectively, with 15 bases between them. The CDR3 is 15 amino acids. Germline CDR1 is LNHDA and CDR2 is SQIVND (reference sequence). Incomplete CDR3 DNA: TGTGCCAGTAGTATACGGTCCGGGTTGGGTTACGAG. It yields the protein CASSIRSGLGYE. The whole CDR3 reads CASSIRSGLGYEQYF. Based on the CDR3 plus reference TRBV19 and TRBJ2-7, the full variable domain is DGGITQSPKYLFRKEGQNVTLSCEQNLNHDAMYWYRQDPGQGLRLIYYSQIVNDFQKGDIAEGYSVSREKKESFPLTVTSAQKNPTAFYLCASSIRSGLGYEQYFGPGTRLTVT.